Following are 10 T cell receptor beta chains from one sample sequenced in a study of blood T cells in healthy people across ages. The use of a sample-barcoded 5' primer and a J-beta primer mix characterized a second PCR of about 7 to 12 cycles. TCRdb reprocessed the 5' RACE reads via MiXCR and lists one record per CDR3 protein. Among about 800,000 distinct CDR3 sequences listed, roughly 60% were seen once. Sequencing was carried out using blood. These receptors were taken from a man aged 30 to 45 in good health.

This clonotype has only a few counts. The chain has TRBV20-1 and TRBJ2-7; D gene unclear. The CDR3 spans 11 residues. Germline V gives CDR1 DFQATT, CDR2 SNEGSKA (reference sequence). The V and J ends lost 3 bases and 6 bases respectively, with 9 bases between them. The CDR3 DNA reads as TGCAGTGCTAGGGTGTGGGGCGAGCAGTACTTC. Residues: CSARVWGEQYF.

The V gene is TRBV7-9, the J gene TRBJ2-4, with 11 bases lining up with TRBD2. CDR3 length equals 13 residues. The V segment lost 4 bases and the J segment 13 bases; nucleotides outside the gene matches: 6. Per the germline V gene, CDR1 is SEHNR and CDR2 is FQNEAQ (reference sequence). CDR3 sequence: CASSSPGLAVQYF. In DNA form, the CDR3 reads TGTGCCAGCAGCTCACCGGGACTAGCGGTGCAGTACTTC. Full variable domain (rest looked up from reference TRBV7-9 and TRBJ2-4): DTGVSQNPRHKITKRGQNVTFRCDPISEHNRLYWYRQTLGQGPEFLTYFQNEAQLEKSRLLSDRFSAERPKGSFSTLEIQRTEQGDSAMYLCASSSPGLAVQYFGAGTRLSVL.

This clonotype was detected only a few times. V gene TRBV20-1 combines with J gene TRBJ1-1; D gene uncertain. V lost 6 bases to trimming and J lost 1 base, with 12 bases between them. The germline gives CDR1 DFQATT, CDR2 SNEGSKA (reference sequence). This CDR3 region has 13 residues. The CDR3 sequence: CSAWGNENTEAFF. CDR3 nucleotide sequence: TGCAGTGCATGGGGAAACGAGAACACTGAAGCTTTCTTT.

This sequence joins TRBV7-9 and TRBJ2-5; D gene ambiguous. The CDR3 loop spans 12 amino acids. Trimming took 6 bases from V and 5 from J, leaving 10 bases between them. CDR1 is SEHNR and CDR2 is FQNEAQ in the germline V gene (reference sequence). CDR3 DNA: TGTGCCAGCAGAACAGCCGACGAGACCCAGTACTTC. It yields the protein CASRTADETQYF.

V gene TRBV20-1 combines with J gene TRBJ1-1; D gene ambiguous. Trimming shortened V by 1 base and J by 3 bases, and 18 bases separated the two germline ends. Germline CDR1 is DFQATT and CDR2 is SNEGSKA (reference sequence). This CDR3 is built from 16 residues. This chain's CDR3 is CSARAAGSGVDTEAFF. The CDR3 region has the DNA TGCAGTGCTAGAGCGGCCGGATCTGGTGTGGACACTGAAGCTTTCTTT.

V usage is TRBV4-3 and J usage is TRBJ2-5; 7 bases are shared with TRBD2. The CDR3 has 15 amino acids. After removal of 0 bases from V and 5 bases from J, the junction contained 6 bases not matched to a gene. From germline, CDR1 is LGHNA and CDR2 YSLEER. The CDR3 sequence: CASSQEMGRGETQYF. The CDR3 nucleotides are TGCGCCAGCAGCCAAGAGATGGGGCGGGGGGAGACCCAGTACTTC.

This clonotype was seen only once. Sequence at one end of the junction differs from germline and may be a read error. The chain carries TRBV12-3 or TRBV12-4 and TRBJ2-3, with D perhaps TRBD2 (5 bases). The CDR3 sequence is 12 residues long. The chain's CDR3 is CASRAILATEYF. The CDR3 DNA reads as TGTGCCAGCAGAGCTATCCTAGCTACGGAGTATTTT.

The rearrangement joins TRBV12-3 or TRBV12-4 to TRBJ2-3; D might be TRBD1 or TRBD2, each matching 5 bases. Trimming stripped 3 bases from V and 11 bases from J, with 15 bases between. This CDR3 contains 13 residues. CDR3 nucleotides: TGTGCCAGCAGTTTGGCCGGGGCGGGTGAGCAGTATTTT. Its translation is CASSLAGAGEQYF.

The chain recombines TRBV28 with TRBJ2-4; 10 nucleotides match TRBD2. The J call is in doubt because the DNA end fits TRBJ2-7 better. This CDR3 has 14 residues. The germline gives CDR1 MDHEN, CDR2 SYDVKM. The CDR3 DNA sequence: TGTGCCAGTACGTTAGCGGGAGGTGTTTACGAGCAGTACTTC. It encodes CASTLAGGVYEQYF.

This clonotype was picked up many times. The gene calls are TRBV9 and TRBJ1-2; D is undetermined. Trimming removed 5 bases from V and 2 bases from J, with 10 bases in between. The CDR3 runs to 13 residues. CDR1 and CDR2 from the germline V gene are SGDLS and YYNGEE. CDR3 sequence: CASSLNGNYGYTF. CDR3 DNA: TGTGCCAGCAGTCTAAACGGGAACTATGGCTACACCTTC.